This T cell receptor (beta chain) was identified in a study of blood T cell repertoires in COVID-19. For the study at large: Specimens from acute and convalescent COVID-19 originated in the United States, Italy and Spain. T cells, B-cell-depleted T cells, or PBMCs supplied cDNA or gDNA.

The ends lost 2 bases at V and 0 bases at J; junction bases unmatched: 8. CDR1 and CDR2 (germline): KGHDR, SFDVKD. There are 20 residues in the CDR3. Original analysis: Scientists estimated how many nucleated cells there were by amplifying reference gene primers. TCRdb's table, derived via immunoSEQ multiplex PCR, lists solely in-frame clones and lacks some. That table gives V, J and clone size, and the DNA gave D and trimming. The table lists 100,000 to 150,000 clones, more than 70% of them singletons. V and J are TRBV24-1 and TRBJ2-1; 14 bases are a match to TRBD2. The receptor was isolated from a man in his sixties with acute or convalescent COVID-19. Sequencing input: peripheral blood. The CDR3 region has the DNA TGTGCCACCAGTGATTCTCTGACTAGCGGGAGGGGGACCTCCTACAATGAGCAGTTCTTC. The encoded protein is CATSDSLTSGRGTSYNEQFF.